A single sample gave rise to the 30 T cell receptor beta chains below, sequenced in a study of blood T cell repertoires in COVID-19 (dated by TCRdb to 2020 to 2021). Preparation of the library involved the immunoSEQ multiplex PCR assay. TCRdb re-hosts the immuneACCESS table, in-frame sequences only. Its copies lack some clones; in the studies checked, an unresolved V gene accounts for under half of them, and the cause for the rest is not known. The table for this sample lists about 190,000 clones; over 75% of them were counted only once. The ten largest clones add up to about 6.8% of the sample. Sequenced: peripheral blood. These receptors were collected from a woman between 35 and 50 years old who had recovered from COVID-19.

This rearrangement joins TRBV27 to TRBJ2-3, with D tentatively TRBD2 (6 bases). The CDR3 spans 15 residues. Germline V CDR1 and CDR2: MNHEY, SMNVEV (reference sequence). V lost 0 bases and J 5 bases, leaving 12 bases between the germline ends. In DNA form, the CDR3 reads TGTGCCAGCAGTTTATCTACGGGAGTGGGAGATACGCAGTATTTT. Translating gives CASSLSTGVGDTQYF.

The V and J genes are TRBV11-1 and TRBJ2-7, with 7 bases fitting TRBD2. The CDR3 length is 14 residues. Trimming removed 1 base from V and 0 bases from J; junction bases left unmatched: 0. Germline CDR1 and CDR2: SGHAT and FQDESV (reference sequence). The CDR3 protein is CASSLGGSSYEQYF. The CDR3 DNA sequence: TGTGCCAGCAGCTTAGGCGGGAGCTCCTACGAGCAGTACTTC.

J is TRBJ2-7 and V is TRBV30; D remains ambiguous. CDR1 and CDR2 (germline): GTSNPN, SVGIG (reference sequence). Between the trimmed V and J ends, which lost 2 bases and 3 bases, there was a span of 11 bases. The CDR3 has 13 amino acids. The CDR3 spells CAWSPPLLYEQYF. CDR3 nucleotides: TGTGCCTGGAGTCCTCCTCTCCTCTACGAGCAGTACTTC.

In DNA, the CDR3 is TGTGCCAGCAGTGATCAAAGAGCGGAGACTGAGCAGTTCTTC. Amino acid sequence: CASSDQRAETEQFF. J is TRBJ2-1 and V is TRBV6-1; D is possibly TRBD2 (5 bases). CDR1 and CDR2 (germline): MNHNS, SASEGT. With 3 bases removed from V and 9 bases from J, the gap between germline ends came to 15 bases. CDR3 length equals 14 residues.

This clone was observed a handful of times. V is TRBV5-4 and J is TRBJ2-3; TRBD2 aligns across 13 bases. The CDR3 runs 15 residues. From germline, CDR1 is SGHNT and CDR2 YYREEE (reference sequence). V lost 9 bases to trimming and J lost 6 bases; unmatched junction nucleotides: 10. The CDR3 is CATKLAGGTEDTQYF. The CDR3 DNA reads as TGTGCCACCAAACTAGCGGGAGGGACGGAGGATACGCAGTATTTT.

This chain links TRBV6-5 with TRBJ2-1, with 8 bases aligning to TRBD1. V dropped 7 bases and J dropped 8; count of bases not matched to a gene: 7. Germline CDR1 MNHEY, CDR2 SVGAGI. CDR3 length: 13 residues. CDR3 sequence reads: CASTPGTGYEQFF. CDR3 sequence (DNA): TGTGCCAGCACCCCCGGGACAGGATATGAGCAGTTCTTC.

The gene calls are TRBV27 and TRBJ1-5; 12 nucleotides agree with TRBD1. There are 15 residues in the CDR3. V shed 5 bases, J shed 4 bases, and the junction held 3 bases outside the gene matches. Germline V gene sequence: CDR1 MNHEY, CDR2 SMNVEV (reference sequence). The CDR3 bases are TGTGCCAGCAGTACGGGACAGGGGGCGAATCAGCCCCAGCATTTT. Translated, it gives CASSTGQGANQPQHF.

This rearrangement joins TRBV19 to TRBJ1-6, with 7 bases identical to TRBD1. Losses at the gene ends were 5 bases for V and 5 bases for J; bases not matched to a gene: 6. The CDR3 loop spans 15 amino acids. The germline V gene encodes CDR1 LNHDA and CDR2 SQIVND (reference sequence). CDR3 sequence reads: CASSAQGSDNSPLHF. CDR3 DNA sequence: TGTGCCAGTAGTGCACAGGGGTCGGATAATTCACCCCTCCACTTT. Full variable domain (missing parts from reference TRBV19 and TRBJ1-6): DGGITQSPKYLFRKEGQNVTLSCEQNLNHDAMYWYRQDPGQGLRLIYYSQIVNDFQKGDIAEGYSVSREKKESFPLTVTSAQKNPTAFYLCASSAQGSDNSPLHFGNGTRLTVT.

This chain joins TRBV25-1 and TRBJ2-1; weak D call: TRBD1 (6 bases). Germline V gene data show CDR1 as MGHDK and CDR2 as SYGVNS. The V end was cut by 5 bases, the J end by 0 bases, with 11 bases between. The length of the CDR3 is 15 residues. CDR3 bases: TGTGCCAGCAGTAAAGACAGGAGCTCCTACAATGAGCAGTTCTTC. This codes for CASSKDRSSYNEQFF.

This chain uses TRBV5-1 with TRBJ1-3, with D possibly matching TRBD1 (6 bases). CDR3 length equals 14 residues. Trimming took off 0 bases at V and 2 bases at J, with 6 bases between the two ends. Germline V gene data show CDR1 as SGHRS and CDR2 as YFSETQ. The CDR3 nucleotides are TGCGCCAGCAGCTTGGCAGGGGCTGGAAACACCATATATTTT. Protein product: CASSLAGAGNTIYF.

The chain carries TRBV30 and TRBJ2-7, with 7 bases identical to TRBD2. Looked up from germline, CDR1 is GTSNPN and CDR2 is SVGIG (reference sequence). The CDR3 runs to 13 residues. V lost 3 bases, J lost 6 bases, and 8 bases stayed unmatched. CDR3 bases: TGTGCCTGGAGAATTGCGGGAGCTGGCGAGCAGTACTTC. Translated: CAWRIAGAGEQYF. The full variable domain, completed using reference TRBV30 and TRBJ2-7, is SQTIHQWPATLVQPVGSPLSLECTVEGTSNPNLYWYRQAAGRGLQLLFYSVGIGQISSEVPQNLSASRPQDRQFILSSKKLLLSDSGFYLCAWRIAGAGEQYFGPGTRLTVT.

Here the CDR3 reads CASGGESSYNSPLHF. CDR3 DNA: TGTGCCAGCGGGGGGGAAAGCTCCTATAATTCACCCCTCCACTTT. J is TRBJ1-6 and V is TRBV6-5; D perhaps matches TRBD1 (5 bases). CDR3 length: 15 residues. CDR1 is MNHEY and CDR2 is SVGAGI in the germline V gene. Trimming left V 8 bases short and J 0 bases short, with 11 bases between.

This clone is categorized as medium-sized. This chain joins TRBV7-3 and TRBJ2-1; 7 nucleotides line up with TRBD1. This CDR3 has 16 residues. Trimming at V came to 2 bases and at J to 5 bases, leaving 9 bases not matched to a gene. CDR1 SGHTA and CDR2 FQGTGA come from the germline V gene. The CDR3 sequence: CASSLQPGQPNNEQFF. CDR3 bases: TGTGCCAGCAGCTTACAACCGGGACAGCCGAACAATGAGCAGTTCTTC.

V usage is TRBV7-6 and J usage is TRBJ2-3; 8 nucleotides align to TRBD2. With V trimmed by 5 bases and J by 2 bases, 6 bases remained unmatched. This CDR3 spans 15 amino acids. From germline, CDR1 is SGHVS and CDR2 FNYEAQ. CDR3 sequence (DNA): TGTGCCAGCAGCAGGGGACTAGGGGCCACAGATACGCAGTATTTT. It translates to CASSRGLGATDTQYF. Full variable domain (remainder filled in from reference TRBV7-6 and TRBJ2-3): GAGVSQSPRYKVTKRGQDVALRCDPISGHVSLYWYRQALGQGPEFLTYFNYEAQQDKSGLPNDRFSAERPEGSISTLTIQRTEQRDSAMYRCASSRGLGATDTQYFGPGTRLTVL.

This sequence joins TRBV18 and TRBJ2-5; 10 bases match TRBD1. J lost 1 base, V lost 3 bases, and 2 bases had no gene match. The CDR3 length is 15 residues. The germline gives CDR1 KGHSH, CDR2 LQKENI. CDR3 DNA: TGTGCCAGCTCACCGGGACAGGGGTTCCAAGAGACCCAGTACTTC. Translated: CASSPGQGFQETQYF.

The chain joins TRBV4-1 to TRBJ2-1; D is possibly TRBD2 (5 bases). CDR3 length: 14 residues. The V gene's germline CDR1 is MGHRA and CDR2 YSYEKL. V gave up 6 bases and J gave up 2 bases, with 11 bases separating them. The CDR3 region is CASSLGLAYNEQFF. CDR3 coding DNA: TGCGCCAGCAGTCTAGGACTCGCCTACAATGAGCAGTTCTTC.

J is TRBJ2-7 and V is TRBV10-2; 8 bases line up with TRBD2. V lost 5 bases, J lost 1 base, and 4 bases stayed unmatched. The CDR3 sequence is 14 residues long. The germline gives CDR1 WSHSY, CDR2 SAAADI. The CDR3, as DNA: TGCGCCAGCAGTCCCCAGCGGGAGTCCTACGAGCAGTACTTC. It is translated as CASSPQRESYEQYF.

The chain combines TRBV5-4 with TRBJ2-5; 12 positions agree with TRBD1. This CDR3 comprises 17 residues. The germline CDR1 and CDR2 sequences are SGHNT and YYREEE (reference sequence). The junction had 9 bases not matched to a gene; V was cut back by 2 bases and J by 4 bases. The CDR3 loop is CASSFPPGTGGIETQYF. The CDR3 nucleotides are TGTGCCAGCAGCTTCCCCCCCGGGACAGGGGGCATAGAGACCCAGTACTTC.

This chain uses TRBV12-5 with TRBJ2-2; the D gene is possibly TRBD1 (5 bases). Trimming cost V 2 bases and J 5 bases, with 12 bases left between them. CDR1 is LGHNT, CDR2 FRNRAP, per germline. The CDR3 length is 15 residues. CDR3 protein: CASGLSAGSTGELFF. The CDR3 bases are TGTGCTAGTGGTTTGTCGGCAGGGTCGACCGGGGAGCTGTTTTTT.

V usage is TRBV4-3 and J usage is TRBJ2-7; TRBD1 matches 7 bases. This CDR3 has 16 residues. V shed 0 bases and J 0 bases; nucleotides not matched to a gene: 5. Germline lookup yields CDR1 LGHNA and CDR2 YSLEER. This CDR3 is CASSQDGHRGSYEQYF. Written as DNA, the CDR3 is TGCGCCAGCAGCCAAGATGGACACAGGGGCTCCTACGAGCAGTACTTC.

The V and J genes are TRBV3-1 (or the pseudogene TRBV3-2) and TRBJ2-5; 8 positions match TRBD1. Germline V gene sequence: CDR1 LGHDT, CDR2 YNNKEL (reference sequence). The CDR3 has 16 residues. The V gene end was trimmed by 5 bases and the J gene end by 1 base; junction bases not matched to a gene: 9. This CDR3 reads CASSERTGSLQETQYF. CDR3 nucleotide sequence: TGTGCCAGCAGCGAAAGGACAGGGAGTCTCCAAGAGACCCAGTACTTC.

The gene calls are TRBV27 and TRBJ1-2; D is possibly TRBD1 (6 bases). Germline assignment: CDR1 MNHEY and CDR2 SMNVEV (reference sequence). The CDR3 spans 14 residues. V dropped 4 bases and J dropped 4 bases, with 13 bases sitting between them. CDR3 nucleotide sequence: TGTGCCAGCAGTTCTTTAGACAGGTTCTATGGCTACACCTTC. It specifies CASSSLDRFYGYTF.

J is TRBJ1-5 and V is TRBV7-9; 7 bases match TRBD1. The CDR3 is 16 amino acids. Trimming removed 5 bases from V and 6 bases from J; junction bases left unmatched: 13. Looked up from germline, CDR1 is SEHNR and CDR2 is FQNEAQ (reference sequence). Here the CDR3 DNA reads TGTGCCAGCAGCCCCTCCCGACAGGGCGCAATTCAGCCCCAGCATTTT. It codes for CASSPSRQGAIQPQHF.

This chain joins TRBV5-1 and TRBJ1-4; 7 bases match TRBD1. CDR1 is SGHRS, CDR2 YFSETQ, per germline. The junction had 3 bases not matched to a gene; V was cut back by 0 bases and J by 4 bases. This CDR3 spans 15 amino acids. DNA for the CDR3: TGCGCCAGCAGCTTGGAGGGGGCCTATAATGAAAAACTGTTTTTT. Translated, it gives CASSLEGAYNEKLFF.

This chain joins TRBV3-1 (or the pseudogene TRBV3-2) and TRBJ2-3; tentatively, D is TRBD1 (5 bases). CDR1 LGHDT and CDR2 YNNKEL come from the germline V gene (reference sequence). The germline V and J ends were trimmed by 2 bases and 4 bases, with 10 bases remaining between them. The CDR3 sequence is 14 residues long. Written as DNA, the CDR3 is TGTGCCAGCAGCCAAACTCAGGGCGCAGATACGCAGTATTTT. Protein sequence: CASSQTQGADTQYF.

The chain has TRBV10-3 and TRBJ2-5; 7 bases align to TRBD1. Germline V gene lookup returns CDR1 ENHRY and CDR2 SYGVKD. The CDR3 is 17 residues long. Unmatched junction bases numbered 11, after V lost 3 bases and J lost 1 base. The CDR3 nucleotides are TGTGCCATCAGTGATACGGTAAAGGGGGCCTCCCAAGAGACCCAGTACTTC. Amino acids: CAISDTVKGASQETQYF.

The chain's CDR3 is CASSFKEGIEEKLFF. The CDR3 DNA is TGTGCCAGCAGTTTTAAGGAGGGGATAGAAGAAAAACTGTTTTTT. The chain links TRBV28 to TRBJ1-4; a possible D gene is TRBD1 (5 bases). V was shortened by 3 bases and J by 8 bases, with 16 bases between the two germline ends. There are 15 residues in the CDR3. Germline loops: CDR1 MDHEN, CDR2 SYDVKM.

V usage is TRBV27 and J usage is TRBJ1-1, with 8 positions matching TRBD1. There are 16 residues in the CDR3. V lost 0 bases and J lost 3; bases outside the gene matches: 6. The germline V gene has CDR1 MNHEY and CDR2 SMNVEV (reference sequence). The CDR3 loop reads CASSLSQGAGDTEAFF. DNA of the CDR3: TGTGCCAGCAGTTTATCTCAGGGGGCCGGGGACACTGAAGCTTTCTTT.

This clone was recorded at least ten times. V and J are TRBV9 and TRBJ2-3; D is perhaps TRBD1 (5 bases). Germline V lookup: CDR1 SGDLS, CDR2 YYNGEE. CDR3 length equals 13 residues. Trimming took 4 bases from V and 2 from J, leaving 8 bases between them. The CDR3: CASSRQTTDTQYF. In DNA form, the CDR3 reads TGTGCCAGCAGCCGACAGACCACAGATACGCAGTATTTT.

CDR3 sequence reads: CASSFSSASTDTQYF. The CDR3 DNA sequence: TGTGCCAGCAGTTTCTCTAGCGCCAGCACAGATACGCAGTATTTT. The rearrangement joins TRBV28 to TRBJ2-3; perhaps TRBD2 as D (6 bases). Germline V gene sequence: CDR1 MDHEN, CDR2 SYDVKM. The CDR3 covers 15 residues. V was cut by 3 bases and J by 0 bases, with 10 bases left in between. Drawing the rest from reference TRBV28 and TRBJ2-3, the complete variable domain is DVKVTQSSRYLVKRTGEKVFLECVQDMDHENMFWYRQDPGLGLRLIYFSYDVKMKEKGDIPEGYSVSREKKERFSLILESASTNQTSMYLCASSFSSASTDTQYFGPGTRLTVL.